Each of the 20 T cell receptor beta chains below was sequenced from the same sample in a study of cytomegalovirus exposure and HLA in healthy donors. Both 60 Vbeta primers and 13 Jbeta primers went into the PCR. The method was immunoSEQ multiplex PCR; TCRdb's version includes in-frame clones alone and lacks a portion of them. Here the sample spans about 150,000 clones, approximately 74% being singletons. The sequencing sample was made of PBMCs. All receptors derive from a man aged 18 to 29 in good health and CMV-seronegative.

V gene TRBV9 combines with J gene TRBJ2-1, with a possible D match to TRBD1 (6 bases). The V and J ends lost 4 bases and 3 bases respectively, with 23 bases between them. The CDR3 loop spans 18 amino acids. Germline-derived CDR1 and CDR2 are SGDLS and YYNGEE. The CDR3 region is CASSTFPHGEGVYNEQFF. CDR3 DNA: TGTGCCAGCAGCACCTTTCCCCACGGAGAGGGGGTCTACAATGAGCAGTTCTTC.

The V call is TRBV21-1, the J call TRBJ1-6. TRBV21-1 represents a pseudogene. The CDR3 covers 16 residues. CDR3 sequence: CASSKGPGVKNSPLHF. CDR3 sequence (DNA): TGTGCCAGCAGCAAAGGACCCGGGGTGAAGAATTCACCCCTCCACTTT.

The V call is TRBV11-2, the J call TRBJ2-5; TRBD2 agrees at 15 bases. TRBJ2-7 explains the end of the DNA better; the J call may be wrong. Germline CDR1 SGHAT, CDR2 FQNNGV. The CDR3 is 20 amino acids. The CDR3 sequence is CASSLEGQWTSGGASSEQYF. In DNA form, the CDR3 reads TGTGCCAGCAGCTTAGAGGGGCAGTGGACTAGCGGGGGGGCTAGCAGCGAGCAGTACTTC.

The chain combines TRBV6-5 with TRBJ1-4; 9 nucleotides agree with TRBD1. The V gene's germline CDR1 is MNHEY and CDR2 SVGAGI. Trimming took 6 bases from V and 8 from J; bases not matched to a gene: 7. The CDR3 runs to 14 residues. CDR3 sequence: CASSSGTGYEKLFF. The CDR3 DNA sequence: TGTGCCAGCAGCTCCGGGACAGGGTACGAAAAACTGTTTTTT.

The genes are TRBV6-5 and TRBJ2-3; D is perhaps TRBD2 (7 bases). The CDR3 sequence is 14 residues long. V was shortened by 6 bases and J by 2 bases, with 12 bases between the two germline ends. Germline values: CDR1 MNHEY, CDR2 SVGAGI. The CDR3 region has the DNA TGTGCCAGCAGAAACGGGGGGCTCACAGATACGCAGTATTTT. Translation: CASRNGGLTDTQYF.

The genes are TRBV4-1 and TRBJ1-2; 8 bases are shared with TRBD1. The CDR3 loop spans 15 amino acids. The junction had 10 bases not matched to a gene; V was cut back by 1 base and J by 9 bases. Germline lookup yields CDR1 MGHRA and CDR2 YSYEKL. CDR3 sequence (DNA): TGCGCCAGCAGCCAAGGCGACAGGGGCCCTCGGCGCTACACCTTC. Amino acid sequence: CASSQGDRGPRRYTF.

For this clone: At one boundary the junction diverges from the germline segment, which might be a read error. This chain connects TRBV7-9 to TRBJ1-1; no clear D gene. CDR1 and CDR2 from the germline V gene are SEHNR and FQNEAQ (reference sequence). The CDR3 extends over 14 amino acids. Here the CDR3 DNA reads TGTTCCAGCAGCTTAGAAACGGGGAACACTGAAGCTTTCTTT. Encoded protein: CSSSLETGNTEAFF.

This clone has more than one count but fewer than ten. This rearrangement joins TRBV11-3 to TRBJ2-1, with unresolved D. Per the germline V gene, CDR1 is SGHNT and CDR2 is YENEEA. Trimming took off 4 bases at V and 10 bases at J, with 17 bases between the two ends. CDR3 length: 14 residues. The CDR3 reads CASSSLVPFSEQFF. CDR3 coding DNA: TGTGCCAGCAGCTCCCTAGTGCCGTTCTCGGAGCAGTTCTTC.

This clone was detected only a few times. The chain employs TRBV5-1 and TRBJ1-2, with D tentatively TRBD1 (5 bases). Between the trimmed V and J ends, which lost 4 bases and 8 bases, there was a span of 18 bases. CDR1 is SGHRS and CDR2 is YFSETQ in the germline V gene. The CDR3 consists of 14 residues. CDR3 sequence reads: CASSPLDTSMGYTF. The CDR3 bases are TGCGCCAGCAGCCCCTTGGACACGTCGATGGGCTACACCTTC. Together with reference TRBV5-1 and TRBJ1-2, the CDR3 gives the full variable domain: KAGVTQTPRYLIKTRGQQVTLSCSPISGHRSVSWYQQTPGQGLQFLFEYFSETQRNKGNFPGRFSGRQFSNSRSEMNVSTLELGDSALYLCASSPLDTSMGYTFGSGTRLTVV.

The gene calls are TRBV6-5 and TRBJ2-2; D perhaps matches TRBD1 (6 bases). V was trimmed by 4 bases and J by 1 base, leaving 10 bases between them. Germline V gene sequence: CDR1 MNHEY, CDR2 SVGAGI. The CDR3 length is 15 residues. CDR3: CASSWTTGNTGELFF. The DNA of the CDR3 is TGTGCCAGCAGTTGGACGACAGGGAACACCGGGGAGCTGTTTTTT.

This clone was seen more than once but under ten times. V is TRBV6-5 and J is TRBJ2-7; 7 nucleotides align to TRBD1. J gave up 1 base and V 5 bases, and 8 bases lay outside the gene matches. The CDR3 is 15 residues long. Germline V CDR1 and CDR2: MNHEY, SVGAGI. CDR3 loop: CASSHMDRRSYEQYF. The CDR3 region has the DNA TGTGCCAGCAGTCACATGGACAGGAGGTCCTACGAGCAGTACTTC.

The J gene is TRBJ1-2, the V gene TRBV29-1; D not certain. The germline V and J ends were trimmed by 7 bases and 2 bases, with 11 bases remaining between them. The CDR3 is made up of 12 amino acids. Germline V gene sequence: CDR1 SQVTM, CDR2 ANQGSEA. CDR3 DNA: TGCAGCGGAAGGACGGGGAACTATGGCTACACCTTC. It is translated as CSGRTGNYGYTF.

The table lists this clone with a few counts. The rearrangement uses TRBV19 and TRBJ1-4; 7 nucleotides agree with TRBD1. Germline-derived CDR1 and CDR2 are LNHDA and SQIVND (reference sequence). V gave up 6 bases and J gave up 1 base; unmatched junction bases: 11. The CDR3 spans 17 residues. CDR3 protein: CASSDRETFVTNEKLFF. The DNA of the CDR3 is TGTGCCAGTAGCGACAGGGAAACATTTGTAACTAATGAAAAACTGTTTTTT.

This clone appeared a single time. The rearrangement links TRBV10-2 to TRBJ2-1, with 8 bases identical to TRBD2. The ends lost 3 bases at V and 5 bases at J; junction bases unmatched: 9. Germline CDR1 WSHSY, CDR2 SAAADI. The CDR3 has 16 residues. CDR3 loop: CASSDLGGGRNNEQFF. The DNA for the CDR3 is TGCGCCAGCAGTGATTTAGGCGGGGGGAGAAACAATGAGCAGTTCTTC.

CDR3 DNA: TGTGCCAGCAGCCAATTTGGTAGCGGGGGGGGCACAGATACGCAGTATTTT. It codes for CASSQFGSGGGTDTQYF. This rearrangement joins TRBV4-2 to TRBJ2-3; 11 bases are shared with TRBD2. V lost 2 bases to trimming and J lost 1 base; unmatched junction nucleotides: 5. The CDR3 length is 17 residues. Germline assignment: CDR1 LGHNA and CDR2 YNFKEQ.

The CDR3 region is CASSEGTGYSNQPQHF. The CDR3 nucleotides are TGTGCCAGCAGTGAAGGGACAGGGTATAGCAATCAGCCCCAGCATTTT. This chain joins TRBV6-1 and TRBJ1-5; 8 nucleotides agree with TRBD1. V gave up 1 base and J gave up 0 bases; unmatched junction bases: 2. Germline assignment: CDR1 MNHNS and CDR2 SASEGT. There are 16 residues in the CDR3.

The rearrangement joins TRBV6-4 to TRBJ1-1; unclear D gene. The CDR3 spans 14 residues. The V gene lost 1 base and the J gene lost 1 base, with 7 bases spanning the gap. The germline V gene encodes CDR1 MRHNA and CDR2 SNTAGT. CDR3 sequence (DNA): TGTGCCAGCAGTGACTACAGCAGGAACACTGAAGCTTTCTTT. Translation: CASSDYSRNTEAFF.

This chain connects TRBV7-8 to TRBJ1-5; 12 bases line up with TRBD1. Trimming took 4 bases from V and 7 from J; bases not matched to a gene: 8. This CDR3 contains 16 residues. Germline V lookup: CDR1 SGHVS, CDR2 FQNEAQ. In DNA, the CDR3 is TGTGCCAGCAGCTGGGGGACAGGGGGCGCCCGGCAGCCCCAGCATTTT. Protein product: CASSWGTGGARQPQHF. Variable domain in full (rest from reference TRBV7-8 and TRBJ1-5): GAGVSQSPRYKVAKRGQDVALRCDPISGHVSLFWYQQALGQGPEFLTYFQNEAQLDKSGLPSDRFFAERPEGSVSTLKIQRTQQEDSAVYLCASSWGTGGARQPQHFGDGTRLSIL.

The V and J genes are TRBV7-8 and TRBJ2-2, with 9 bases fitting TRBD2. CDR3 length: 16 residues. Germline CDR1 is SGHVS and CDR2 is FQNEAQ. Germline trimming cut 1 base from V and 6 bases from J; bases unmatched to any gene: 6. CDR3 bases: TGTGCCAGCAGCTTAGATCTAGCGGGGCTTGCCGGGGAGCTGTTTTTT. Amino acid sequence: CASSLDLAGLAGELFF.

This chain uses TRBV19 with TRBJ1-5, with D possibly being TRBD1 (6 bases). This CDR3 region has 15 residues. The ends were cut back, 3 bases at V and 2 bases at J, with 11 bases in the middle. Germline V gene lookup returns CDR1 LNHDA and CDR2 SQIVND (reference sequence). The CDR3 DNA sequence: TGTGCCAGTAGTATTTGGGCAGGGGGCAATCAGCCCCAGCATTTT. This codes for CASSIWAGGNQPQHF.